Listed below are T cell receptor beta chains from one sample, sequenced in a study of cytomegalovirus exposure and HLA in healthy donors. Using immunoSEQ multiplex PCR, the repertoire was profiled, and TCRdb retains in-frame clones only, with some absent. The sample consists of around 150,000 clones, 80% of them appearing once. What was sequenced was PBMCs. All receptors come from a man aged 50 to 59 in good health and CMV-seronegative. CDR3s include the opening cysteine and the closing phenylalanine or tryptophan. A D gene is named only where the DNA matches it firmly. Clone size is stated in some rows and not others, as once, few, many or a class when expanded.

J gene,D gene,V gene,clone size,CDR3 DNA,CDR3 protein
TRBJ1-4,TRBD1,TRBV7-6,few,TGTGCCAGCAGCCCCAGGGGGCTGAATGAAAAACTGTTTTTT,CASSPRGLNEKLFF
TRBJ2-3,TRBD2,TRBV19,NA,TGTGCCAGTAGTCAAGGACTAGCTAGCACAGATACGCAGTATTTT,CASSQGLASTDTQYF
TRBJ1-5,NA,TRBV6-1,NA,TGTGCCAGCAGTGAAGATAGGATAGGGGGCAATCAGCCCCAGCATTTT,CASSEDRIGGNQPQHF
TRBJ2-7,TRBD2,TRBV6-1,NA,TGTGCCAGCAGGGGGACTAGCTCCTACGAGCAGTACTTC,CASRGTSSYEQYF
TRBJ1-1,NA,TRBV6-1,NA,TGTGCCAGCCTAACAAGGGGCGCGTTCACTGAAGCTTTCTTT,CASLTRGAFTEAFF
TRBJ1-1,TRBD1,TRBV30,NA,TGTGCCTGGAGTGGAGACAGGGGTAGGACTGAAGCTTTCTTT,CAWSGDRGRTEAFF
TRBJ1-5,NA,TRBV11-2,NA,TGTGCCAGCAGCTCCCAGACAGTTGACAATCAGCCCCAGCATTTT,CASSSQTVDNQPQHF
TRBJ2-1,TRBD2,TRBV5-1,NA,TGCGCCAGCAGTCCACAAGAACTAGCGGGAGTACATGAGCAGTTCTTC,CASSPQELAGVHEQFF
TRBJ2-1,TRBD2,TRBV6-4,NA,TGTGCCAGCAGTGGGAGACTAGCGGGGGACTACAATGAGCAGTTCTTC,CASSGRLAGDYNEQFF
TRBJ1-2,TRBD1,TRBV7-2,NA,TGTGCCAGCAGTTCTAGGACAGGCATAAGCTATGGCTACACCTTC,CASSSRTGISYGYTF
TRBJ1-2,TRBD1,TRBV5-5,NA,TGTGCCAGCAGGGGACAGGGGCCAAACTATGGCTACACCTTC,CASRGQGPNYGYTF
TRBJ2-2,NA,TRBV4-1,NA,TGCGCCAGCAGCCCCAGGGTACTATCAACCGGGGAGCTGTTTTTT,CASSPRVLSTGELFF
TRBJ1-5,TRBD1,TRBV6-1,NA,TGTGCCAGCAGAGGGGACAGAGCTAATCAGCCCCAGCATTTT,CASRGDRANQPQHF
TRBJ2-5,TRBD2,TRBV6-5,NA,TGTGCCAGCAGTTACTCGGGACTAGCGGCCAGGGAGACCCAGTACTTC,CASSYSGLAARETQYF
TRBJ1-5,TRBD1,TRBV2,NA,TGTGCCAGCAGAGGGGCGGACAGGGCAAGCAATCAGCCCCAGCATTTT,CASRGADRASNQPQHF